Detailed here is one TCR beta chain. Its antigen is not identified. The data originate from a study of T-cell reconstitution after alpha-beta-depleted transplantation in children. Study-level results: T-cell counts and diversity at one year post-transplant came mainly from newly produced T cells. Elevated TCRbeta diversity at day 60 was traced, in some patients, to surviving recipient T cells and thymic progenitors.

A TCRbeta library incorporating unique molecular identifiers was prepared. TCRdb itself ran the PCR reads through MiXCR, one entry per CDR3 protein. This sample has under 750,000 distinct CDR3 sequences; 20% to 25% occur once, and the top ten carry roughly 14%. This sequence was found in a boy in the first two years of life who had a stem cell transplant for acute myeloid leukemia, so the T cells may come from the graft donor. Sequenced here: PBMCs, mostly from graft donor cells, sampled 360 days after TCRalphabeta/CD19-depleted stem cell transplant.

CDR3 sequence (DNA): TGTGCCAGCAGCTTGGGACTAGCGGGGGGGCCTGGAGAGACCCAGTACTTC. The encoded protein is CASSLGLAGGPGETQYF. V usage is TRBV5-5 and J usage is TRBJ2-5; 14 bases agree with TRBD2. V gave up 0 bases and J gave up 4 bases; unmatched junction bases: 5. The length of the CDR3 is 17 residues. The germline V gene encodes CDR1 SGHKS and CDR2 YYEKEE (reference sequence).